These 6 T cell receptor beta chains were all obtained from the same sample, sequenced in a study of OX40 agonist ivuxolimab in advanced cancers. Assay: immunoSEQ multiplex PCR; the TCRdb copy retains only in-frame clones and omits some. The sample has 60,000 to 65,000 clones; approximately 92% are singletons. The input for sequencing was CD4+ or CD8+ T cells sorted from blood, taken in a trial of the OX40 agonist ivuxolimab. The receptors come from an adult with an advanced solid tumor such as melanoma, head and neck, liver or kidney cancer.

The chain links TRBV4-1 to TRBJ1-4; no reliable D call. Germline assignment: CDR1 MGHRA and CDR2 YSYEKL. V was shortened by 1 base and J by 6 bases, with 18 bases between the two germline ends. CDR3 length equals 17 residues. The CDR3 loop is CASSQVPAGILDEKLFF. In nucleotides, the CDR3 is TGCGCCAGCAGCCAAGTTCCCGCCGGGATTCTGGATGAAAAACTGTTTTTT.

J is TRBJ2-1 and V is TRBV5-1; 10 positions match TRBD1. The CDR3 totals 15 residues. V lost 4 bases to trimming and J lost 3 bases; unmatched junction nucleotides: 4. Germline loops: CDR1 SGHRS, CDR2 YFSETQ. CDR3 DNA sequence: TGCGCCAGCAGCACAGGGACAGGGGACTACAATGAGCAGTTCTTC. It is translated as CASSTGTGDYNEQFF. Using reference TRBV5-1 and TRBJ2-1 for the parts outside the CDR3, the full variable domain is KAGVTQTPRYLIKTRGQQVTLSCSPISGHRSVSWYQQTPGQGLQFLFEYFSETQRNKGNFPGRFSGRQFSNSRSEMNVSTLELGDSALYLCASSTGTGDYNEQFFGPGTRLTVL.

V is TRBV11-2 and J is TRBJ1-1, with 8 bases identical to TRBD1. The CDR3 length is 16 residues. Germline assignment: CDR1 SGHAT and CDR2 FQNNGV. V shed 3 bases and J 6 bases; nucleotides not matched to a gene: 12. DNA for the CDR3: TGTGCCAGCAGCTTCCGGACCGACAGGGGCCGGCCTGAAGCTTTCTTT. Translated, it gives CASSFRTDRGRPEAFF.

The genes are TRBV5-4 and TRBJ2-7; 10 positions match TRBD1. J lost 11 bases, V lost 4 bases, and 6 bases had no gene match. This CDR3 has 12 residues. The V gene's germline CDR1 is SGHNT and CDR2 YYREEE (reference sequence). The CDR3 DNA reads TGTGCCAGCAGCACGACAGGGGGCTCGAAGTACTTC. Translation: CASSTTGGSKYF.

The V and J genes are TRBV7-6 and TRBJ2-7; no firm D call. V was clipped by 1 base and J by 6 bases, with 19 bases between them. Germline V gene lookup returns CDR1 SGHVS and CDR2 FNYEAQ. The CDR3 totals 16 residues. Written as DNA, the CDR3 is TGTGCCAGCAGCTTAGGTTCCCGAGACCCATTTGGCGAGCAGTACTTC. It codes for CASSLGSRDPFGEQYF.

This clone occurred once. The chain recombines TRBV27 with TRBJ1-5, with a possible D match to TRBD1 (5 bases). The CDR3 is 15 residues long. Germline lookup yields CDR1 MNHEY and CDR2 SMNVEV (reference sequence). Trimming shortened V by 8 bases and J by 5 bases, and 19 bases separated the two germline ends. CDR3 in amino acids: CASAHNPRVDQPQHF. The CDR3 nucleotides are TGTGCCAGCGCTCACAATCCCAGGGTGGATCAGCCCCAGCATTTT.